Shown below are 11 T cell receptor beta chains from a single sample sequenced in a study of blood T cell repertoires in COVID-19. The protocol was immunoSEQ multiplex PCR, while the TCRdb copy is restricted to in-frame clones and leaves out a portion. The sample contains a few hundred thousand clones, 83% of which appear only once. The specimen sequenced was peripheral blood. The receptors were gathered from a woman between 45 and 65 years old with acute or convalescent COVID-19.

The V and J genes are TRBV6-5 and TRBJ1-1; 8 bases match TRBD1. V was pared by 2 bases and J by 3 bases, with 5 bases of the junction left unmatched. Germline V lookup: CDR1 MNHEY, CDR2 SVGAGI. This CDR3 has 15 residues. CDR3: CASSYMDRDDTEAFF. Here the CDR3 DNA reads TGTGCCAGCAGTTACATGGACAGGGATGACACTGAAGCTTTCTTT.

This chain links TRBV6-2 or TRBV6-3 with TRBJ1-5, with 9 bases fitting TRBD1. This CDR3 region has 17 residues. J gave up 3 bases and V 6 bases, and 12 bases lay outside the gene matches. Germline values: CDR1 MNHEY, CDR2 SVGEGT. The CDR3 sequence: CASSRAVGQGFNQPQHF. The CDR3 nucleotides are TGTGCCAGCAGCCGTGCCGTGGGACAGGGCTTCAATCAGCCCCAGCATTTT.

This clone was seen a single time. V gene TRBV5-5 combines with J gene TRBJ2-6; D unresolved. This CDR3 has 16 residues. CDR1 and CDR2 from the germline V gene are SGHKS and YYEKEE (reference sequence). V gave up 1 base and J gave up 4 bases, with 12 bases separating them. This CDR3 reads CASSLSGSKGANVLTF. CDR3 nucleotide sequence: TGTGCCAGCAGCTTGTCCGGGTCGAAGGGGGCCAACGTCCTGACTTTC.

The chain carries TRBV9 and TRBJ2-7, with 9 bases matching TRBD1. The CDR3 is made up of 17 amino acids. Germline assignment: CDR1 SGDLS and CDR2 YYNGEE. V shed 3 bases, J shed 2 bases, and the junction held 12 bases outside the gene matches. For the CDR3, the DNA is TGTGCCAGCAGCGAGTACCTCGGGACAGGGAGACCCTACGAGCAGTACTTC. This gives the protein CASSEYLGTGRPYEQYF.

The chain couples TRBV5-1 to TRBJ1-5, with 7 bases fitting TRBD1. The CDR3 has 14 amino acids. With 4 bases clipped from V and 4 bases from J, the junction kept 5 bases outside the gene matches. Germline-derived CDR1 and CDR2 are SGHRS and YFSETQ. The CDR3 DNA is TGCGCCAGCAGCCCCGGGACAGAGAATCAGCCCCAGCATTTT. Translation: CASSPGTENQPQHF.

V usage is TRBV30 and J usage is TRBJ1-5; 11 positions agree with TRBD1. The CDR3 runs to 14 residues. Germline assignment: CDR1 GTSNPN and CDR2 SVGIG (reference sequence). J was trimmed by 6 bases and V by 2 bases; bases with no gene match: 3. The CDR3 DNA sequence: TGTGCCTGGAGTCGGGGACAGGGGGTTCAGCCCCAGCATTTT. Translated, it gives CAWSRGQGVQPQHF. Combining the CDR3 with reference TRBV30 and TRBJ1-5 gives the whole variable domain SQTIHQWPATLVQPVGSPLSLECTVEGTSNPNLYWYRQAAGRGLQLLFYSVGIGQISSEVPQNLSASRPQDRQFILSSKKLLLSDSGFYLCAWSRGQGVQPQHFGDGTRLSIL.

The chain couples TRBV11-3 to TRBJ1-1; TRBD1 aligns across 8 bases. The germline gives CDR1 SGHNT, CDR2 YENEEA. After removal of 7 bases from V and 5 bases from J, the junction contained 9 bases not matched to a gene. The CDR3 covers 14 residues. In DNA, the CDR3 is TGTGCCAGCAACCGACAGGGGTGTCGAACTGAAGCTTTCTTT. Residues: CASNRQGCRTEAFF.

V is TRBV7-2 and J is TRBJ1-1; 7 nucleotides agree with TRBD1. This CDR3 contains 13 residues. The V gene's germline CDR1 is SGHTA and CDR2 FQGNSA. The ends lost 4 bases at V and 5 bases at J; junction bases unmatched: 4. For the CDR3, the DNA is TGTGCCAGCAGCTCACAGGGGCTAACTGAAGCTTTCTTT. The encoded protein is CASSSQGLTEAFF. The full variable domain, rest sourced from reference TRBV7-2 and TRBJ1-1, is GAGVSQSPSNKVTEKGKDVELRCDPISGHTALYWYRQSLGQGLEFLIYFQGNSAPDKSGLPSDRFSAERTGGSVSTLTIQRTQQEDSAVYLCASSSQGLTEAFFGQGTRLTVV.

The rearrangement joins TRBV7-8 to TRBJ2-5; D unresolved. The germline V and J ends were trimmed by 4 bases and 5 bases, with 8 bases remaining between them. Germline CDR1 is SGHVS and CDR2 is FQNEAQ. The CDR3 spans 12 residues. The CDR3, as DNA: TGTGCCAGCAGCTCCCGCGAGGAGACCCAGTACTTC. This codes for CASSSREETQYF.

The gene calls are TRBV3-1 (or the pseudogene TRBV3-2) and TRBJ1-5; the D is unclear. The V end was cut by 4 bases, the J end by 4 bases, with 11 bases between. From germline, CDR1 is LGHDT and CDR2 YNNKEL (reference sequence). This CDR3 spans 14 amino acids. Here the CDR3 DNA reads TGTGCCAGCAGCCCCGGGATGTCAAATCAGCCCCAGCATTTT. This codes for CASSPGMSNQPQHF.

The chain carries TRBV30 and TRBJ1-3, with unresolved D. The length of the CDR3 is 14 residues. V dropped 1 base and J dropped 0 bases, with 7 bases sitting between them. The germline V gene has CDR1 GTSNPN and CDR2 SVGIG (reference sequence). This CDR3 is CAWSDGYSGNTIYF. The CDR3 DNA follows: TGTGCCTGGAGTGACGGGTACTCTGGAAACACCATATATTTT. The full variable domain, rest sourced from reference TRBV30 and TRBJ1-3, is SQTIHQWPATLVQPVGSPLSLECTVEGTSNPNLYWYRQAAGRGLQLLFYSVGIGQISSEVPQNLSASRPQDRQFILSSKKLLLSDSGFYLCAWSDGYSGNTIYFGEGSWLTVV.